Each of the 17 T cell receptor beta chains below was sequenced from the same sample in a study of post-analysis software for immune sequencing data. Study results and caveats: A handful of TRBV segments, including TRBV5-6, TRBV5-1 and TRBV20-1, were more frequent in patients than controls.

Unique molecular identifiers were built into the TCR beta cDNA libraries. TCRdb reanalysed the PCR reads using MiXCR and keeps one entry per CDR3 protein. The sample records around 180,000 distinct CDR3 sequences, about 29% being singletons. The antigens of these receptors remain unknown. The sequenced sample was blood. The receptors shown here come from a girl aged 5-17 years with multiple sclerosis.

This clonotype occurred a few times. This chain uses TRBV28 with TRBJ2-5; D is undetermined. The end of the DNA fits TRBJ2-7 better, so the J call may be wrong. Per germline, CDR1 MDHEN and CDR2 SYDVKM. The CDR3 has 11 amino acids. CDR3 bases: TGTGCCAGCACCAGGACCTACGAGCAGTACTTC. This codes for CASTRTYEQYF.

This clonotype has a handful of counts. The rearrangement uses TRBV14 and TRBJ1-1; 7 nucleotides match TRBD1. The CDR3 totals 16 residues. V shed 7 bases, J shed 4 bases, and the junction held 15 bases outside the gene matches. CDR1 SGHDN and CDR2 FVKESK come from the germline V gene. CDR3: CASNHYRGGSVTEAFF. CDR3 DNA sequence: TGTGCCAGCAACCACTACAGGGGTGGAAGTGTCACTGAAGCTTTCTTT.

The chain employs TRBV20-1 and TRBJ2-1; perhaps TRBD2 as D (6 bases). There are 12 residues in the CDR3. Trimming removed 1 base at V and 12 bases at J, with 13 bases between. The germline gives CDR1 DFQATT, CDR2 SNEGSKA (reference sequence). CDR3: CSARVGGTGQFF. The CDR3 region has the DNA TGCAGTGCTAGAGTGGGGGGTACTGGGCAGTTCTTC.

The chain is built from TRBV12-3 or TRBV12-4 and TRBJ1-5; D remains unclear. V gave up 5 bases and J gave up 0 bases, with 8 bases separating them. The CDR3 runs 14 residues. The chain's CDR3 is CASSPEYSNQPQHF. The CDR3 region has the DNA TGTGCCAGCAGTCCAGAATATAGCAATCAGCCCCAGCATTTT.

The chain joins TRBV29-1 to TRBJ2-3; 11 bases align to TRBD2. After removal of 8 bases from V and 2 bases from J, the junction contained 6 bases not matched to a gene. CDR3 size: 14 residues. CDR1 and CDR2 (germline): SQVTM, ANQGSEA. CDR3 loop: CSIQTSGTTDTQYF. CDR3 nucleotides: TGCAGCATCCAGACTAGCGGGACCACAGATACGCAGTATTTT.

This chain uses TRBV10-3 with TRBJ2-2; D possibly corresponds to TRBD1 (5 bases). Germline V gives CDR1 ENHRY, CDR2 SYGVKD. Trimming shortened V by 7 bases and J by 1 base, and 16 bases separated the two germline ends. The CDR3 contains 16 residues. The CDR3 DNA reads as TGTGCCATCAAAGACACCAGGGTAATGAACACCGGGGAGCTGTTTTTT. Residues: CAIKDTRVMNTGELFF.

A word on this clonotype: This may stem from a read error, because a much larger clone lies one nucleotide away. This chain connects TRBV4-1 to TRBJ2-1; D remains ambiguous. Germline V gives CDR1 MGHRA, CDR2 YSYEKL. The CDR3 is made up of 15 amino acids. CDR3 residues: CASRQVYTKYNEQFF. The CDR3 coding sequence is TGCGCCAGCAGGCAAGTGTATACTAAGTACAATGAGCAGTTCTTC.

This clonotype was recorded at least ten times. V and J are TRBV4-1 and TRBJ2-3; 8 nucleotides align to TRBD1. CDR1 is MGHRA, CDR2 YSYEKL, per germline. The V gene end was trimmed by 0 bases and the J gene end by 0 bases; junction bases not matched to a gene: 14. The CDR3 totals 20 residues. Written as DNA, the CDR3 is TGCGCCAGCAGCCAAGATCCAGGGACAGGCTATACCGCTAGCACAGATACGCAGTATTTT. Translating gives CASSQDPGTGYTASTDTQYF.

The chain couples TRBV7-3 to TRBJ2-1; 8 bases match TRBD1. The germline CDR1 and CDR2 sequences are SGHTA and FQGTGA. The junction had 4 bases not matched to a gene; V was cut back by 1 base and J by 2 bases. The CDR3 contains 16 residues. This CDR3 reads CASSLIRDRPYNEQFF. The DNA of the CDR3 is TGTGCCAGCAGCTTAATCCGGGACAGGCCCTACAATGAGCAGTTCTTC.

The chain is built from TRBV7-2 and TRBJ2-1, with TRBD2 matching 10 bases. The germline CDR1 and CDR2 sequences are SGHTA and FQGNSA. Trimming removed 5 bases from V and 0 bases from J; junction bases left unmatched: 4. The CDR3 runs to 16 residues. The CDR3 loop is CASSLSGGASYNEQFF. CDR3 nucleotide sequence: TGTGCCAGCAGCCTGAGCGGGGGGGCCTCCTACAATGAGCAGTTCTTC.

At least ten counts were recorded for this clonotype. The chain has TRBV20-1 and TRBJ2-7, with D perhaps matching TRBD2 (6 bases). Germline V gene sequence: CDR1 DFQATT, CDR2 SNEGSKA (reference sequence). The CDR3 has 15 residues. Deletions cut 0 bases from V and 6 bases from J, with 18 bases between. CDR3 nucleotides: TGCAGTGCTAGAGATCCCGGAAATCGGGGGATCGAGCAGTACTTC. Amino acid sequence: CSARDPGNRGIEQYF.

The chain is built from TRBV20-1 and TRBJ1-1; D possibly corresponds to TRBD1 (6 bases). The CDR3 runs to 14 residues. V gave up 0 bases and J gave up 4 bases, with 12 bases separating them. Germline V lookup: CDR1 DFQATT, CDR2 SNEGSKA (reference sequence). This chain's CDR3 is CSARDSQGGTEAFF. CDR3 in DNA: TGCAGTGCTAGAGATTCACAGGGTGGCACTGAAGCTTTCTTT.

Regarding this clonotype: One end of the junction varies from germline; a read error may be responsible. CDR3: CASSLKEDSHLHF. The CDR3 nucleotides read TGCGCCAGCAGCTTAAAGGAGGATTCACACCTCCACTTT. The chain uses TRBV5-1 and TRBJ1-6; D not resolved. The length of the CDR3 is 13 residues. Germline values: CDR1 SGHRS, CDR2 YFSETQ.

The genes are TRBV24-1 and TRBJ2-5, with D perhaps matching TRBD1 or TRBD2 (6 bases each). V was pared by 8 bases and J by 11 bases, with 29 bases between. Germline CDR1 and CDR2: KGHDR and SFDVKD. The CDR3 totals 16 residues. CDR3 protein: CATKGVGSGEHNEQYF. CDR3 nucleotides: TGTGCCACCAAGGGGGTCGGGTCGGGAGAACACAATGAGCAGTACTTC.

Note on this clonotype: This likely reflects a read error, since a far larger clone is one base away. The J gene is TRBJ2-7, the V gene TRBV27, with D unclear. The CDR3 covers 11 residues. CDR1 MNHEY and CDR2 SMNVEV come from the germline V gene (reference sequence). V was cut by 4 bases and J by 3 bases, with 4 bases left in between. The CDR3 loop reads CASSSCYEQYF. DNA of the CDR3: TGTGCCAGCAGTTCCTGCTACGAGCAGTACTTC.

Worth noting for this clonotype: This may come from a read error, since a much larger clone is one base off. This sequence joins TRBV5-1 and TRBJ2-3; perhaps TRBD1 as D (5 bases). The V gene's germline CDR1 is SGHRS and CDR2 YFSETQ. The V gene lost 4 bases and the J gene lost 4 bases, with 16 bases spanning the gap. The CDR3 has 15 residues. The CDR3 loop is CASSRFPDSADTQYF. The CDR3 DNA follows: TGCGCCAGCAGCCGATTTCCCGACAGCGCAGATACGCAGTATTTT.

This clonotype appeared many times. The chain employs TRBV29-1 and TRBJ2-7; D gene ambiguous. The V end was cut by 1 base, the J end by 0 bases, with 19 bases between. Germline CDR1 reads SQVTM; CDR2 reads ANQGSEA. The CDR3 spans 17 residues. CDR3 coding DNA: TGCAGCGTTGAAGTGTTAGTCGACGGCCTCAGCTCCTACGAGCAGTACTTC. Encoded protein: CSVEVLVDGLSSYEQYF.